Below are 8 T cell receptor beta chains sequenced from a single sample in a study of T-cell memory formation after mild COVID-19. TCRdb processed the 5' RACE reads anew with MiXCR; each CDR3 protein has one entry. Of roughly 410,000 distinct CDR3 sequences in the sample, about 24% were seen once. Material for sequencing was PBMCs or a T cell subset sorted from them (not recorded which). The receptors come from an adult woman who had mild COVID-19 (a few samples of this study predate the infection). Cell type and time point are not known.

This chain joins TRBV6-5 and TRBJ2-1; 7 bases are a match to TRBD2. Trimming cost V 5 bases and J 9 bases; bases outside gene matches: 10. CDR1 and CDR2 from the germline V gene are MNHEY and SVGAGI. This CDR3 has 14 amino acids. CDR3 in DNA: TGTGCCAGCAGTCCAGCGGGAAAAGCGGCTGAGCAGTTCTTC. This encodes CASSPAGKAAEQFF.

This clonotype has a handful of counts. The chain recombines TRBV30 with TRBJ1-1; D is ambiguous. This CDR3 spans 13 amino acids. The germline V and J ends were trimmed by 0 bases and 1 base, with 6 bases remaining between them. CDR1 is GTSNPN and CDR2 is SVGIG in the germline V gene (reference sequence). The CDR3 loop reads CAWSVKGNTEAFF. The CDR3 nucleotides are TGTGCCTGGAGTGTCAAGGGGAACACTGAAGCTTTCTTT.

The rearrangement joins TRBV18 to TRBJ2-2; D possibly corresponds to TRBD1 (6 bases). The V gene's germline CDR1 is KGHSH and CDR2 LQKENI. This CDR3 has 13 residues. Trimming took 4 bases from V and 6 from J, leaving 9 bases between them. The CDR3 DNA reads TGTGCCAGCTCACACAGGGAAGCCGGGGAGCTGTTTTTT. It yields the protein CASSHREAGELFF. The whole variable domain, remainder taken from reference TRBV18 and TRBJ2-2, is NAGVMQNPRHLVRRRGQEARLRCSPMKGHSHVYWYRQLPEEGLKFMVYLQKENIIDESGMPKERFSAEFPKEGPSILRIQQVVRGDSAAYFCASSHREAGELFFGEGSRLTVL.

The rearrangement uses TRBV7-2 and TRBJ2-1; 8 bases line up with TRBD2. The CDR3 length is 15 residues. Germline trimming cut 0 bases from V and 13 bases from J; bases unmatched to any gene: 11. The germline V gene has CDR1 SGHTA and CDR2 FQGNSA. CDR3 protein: CASSLAGQATSVQFF. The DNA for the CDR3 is TGTGCCAGCAGCTTAGCAGGGCAGGCGACTAGCGTTCAGTTCTTC.

CDR3 nucleotide sequence: TGTGCCAGCCGCGAATCCAGCGGGGGGGCCTTCGATGAGCAGTTCTTC. As protein: CASRESSGGAFDEQFF. V usage is TRBV9 and J usage is TRBJ2-1; 10 positions match TRBD2. Looked up from germline, CDR1 is SGDLS and CDR2 is YYNGEE. The CDR3 totals 16 residues. V shed 7 bases, J shed 8 bases, and the junction held 15 bases outside the gene matches.

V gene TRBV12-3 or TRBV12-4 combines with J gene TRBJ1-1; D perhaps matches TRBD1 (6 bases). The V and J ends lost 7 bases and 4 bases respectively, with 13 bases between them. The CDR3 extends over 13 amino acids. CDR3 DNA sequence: TGTGCCAGCAAGTGGGGGGGGCCCACTGAAGCTTTCTTT. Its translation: CASKWGGPTEAFF.

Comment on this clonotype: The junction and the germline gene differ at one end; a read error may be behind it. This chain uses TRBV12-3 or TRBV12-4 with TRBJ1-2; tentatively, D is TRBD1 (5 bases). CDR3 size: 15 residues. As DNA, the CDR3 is TGTGCCAGCAGTTTAGGGGACGCCGCTAGCTATGGCTACACATTC. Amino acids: CASSLGDAASYGYTF.

In DNA form, the CDR3 reads TGTGCCAGCAGTTCCCGGACAGGTAGCTATGGCTACACCTTC. Translating it yields CASSSRTGSYGYTF. V and J are TRBV12-3 or TRBV12-4 and TRBJ1-2; 7 bases map to TRBD1. The CDR3 sequence is 14 residues long. Trimming at V came to 4 bases and at J to 4 bases, leaving 6 bases not matched to a gene.